The source of this TCR beta chain is a study of a mutant IDH1 vaccine in newly diagnosed glioma (dated by TCRdb to about 2021). Concerning the study at large: Eight vaccinations were administered to patients in weeks 1, 3, 5, 7, 11, 15, 19 and 23, corresponding to visits V03 through V10. Vaccination was initiated 4-6 weeks after radiotherapy alone, or concurrently with temozolomide cycles in the chemotherapy-containing groups. Before enrollment, patients had received standard therapy of radiotherapy alone, temozolomide alone, or radiochemotherapy with temozolomide; most received the combination. The approximately 30 treated patients were roughly 62% male and around 40% female, with a mean age of approximately 40 years. Peripheral blood was collected at six visits: V03 (baseline), V05, V07, V10, V12 and V13. Longitudinal TCRB deep sequencing was done for 25 to 30 treated patients, wherever samples were available for exploratory analyses.

With respect to this clone: This receptor's antigen is unknown. Base-call qualities are not available, and no considerably larger clone is one nucleotide away.

In the paper's terms, the time point label means: week 5, during vaccination. Each vaccine dose, consisting of 300 ug of a 20-mer mutant IDH1 peptide in Montanide, was administered subcutaneously with topical imiquimod. Donors had newly diagnosed WHO grade 3 or 4 IDH1-mutant astrocytomas with loss of nuclear ATRX. The samples were drawn from NOA16, a multicentre, single-arm, open-label phase I trial in Germany that tested a mutant IDH1 peptide vaccine in humans for the first time. Genomic DNA for TCRB sequencing was extracted from EDTA blood using the DNeasy Blood and Tissue Kit. The library relied on the immunoSEQ multiplex PCR assay. The hsTCRB Kit was used according to the manufacturer's protocol to amplify rearranged TCR beta chain sequences. Sequencing of TCRB libraries was carried out on an Illumina MiSeq. Per the source publication's procedure: The proprietary platform of the kit vendor was used for demultiplexing, trimming and gene mapping. Held by TCRdb, this immuneACCESS table contains in-frame sequences only and omits some clones. Under half of the omission traces to an unresolved V gene where checked; the cause of the rest is unknown. The DNA was the basis for D and trimming; V, J and clone size are from that table. Counted in this sample were roughly 25,000 clones; 77% of them appeared once. The ten largest clones take up roughly a tenth of the sample.

General conclusions and limits of the study: Selection of PBMC samples for TCRB deep sequencing was based on availability. According to the authors, sample limitations meant that analyses of patient blood samples could not be reproduced. Pseudoprogression seemed to be unrelated to changes in the top peripheral T cell clonotypes found by TCRB sequencing. Immune responses induced by the vaccine were seen in approximately 93% of patients across multiple MHC alleles.

From a lookup of the germline V gene (reference sequence), CDR1 and CDR2 are SEHNR and FQNEAQ. The CDR3, cysteine through phenylalanine, is 14 amino acids long. This entry keeps only the CDR3 DNA: 42 bases, framed from base 1. The trim is 1 base for V and 3 bases for J, with a gap of 9 bases between the germline ends. The specimen was PBMCs, collected from a glioma patient whose treatment included an IDH1 peptide vaccine. The chain joins TRBV7-9 to TRBJ2-5; the D gene identity is not certain. The sequence was collected from a man aged 35 to 55 with glioma. CDR3 reads: CASSLVTVEETQYF. The DNA sequence is TGTGCCAGCAGCTTAGTGACCGTTGAAGAGACCCAGTACTTC.